The 4 T cell receptor beta chains reported below all come from one sample, sequenced in a study of glioma-infiltrating T cells. Amplification of TCR alpha and beta CDR3 regions from RNA used iRepertoire nested multiplex PCR. TCRdb independently ran MiXCR on the multiplex PCR reads; one entry per CDR3 protein. The table includes some 130,000 distinct CDR3 sequences, around a quarter detected once. The sequencing sample was made of glioma tissue, nonneoplastic brain tissue, or PBMCs (not recorded which). The receptors come from a human donor with low-grade glioma or glioblastoma, undergoing nonglioma brain surgery, or in good health (not recorded which).

Many counts were recorded for this clonotype. Here the CDR3 reads CATTSWAGETQYF. The DNA for the CDR3 is TGTGCCACCACCTCTTGGGCCGGGGAGACCCAGTACTTC. The chain joins TRBV15 to TRBJ2-5, with no clear D. The CDR3 extends over 13 amino acids. Germline assignment: CDR1 LNHNV and CDR2 YYDKDF (reference sequence). Trimming cost V 7 bases and J 5 bases, with 14 bases left between them.

As to this clonotype: A much larger clone sits a single nucleotide away, making a read error possible. Because the CDR3 is missing its conserved closing phenylalanine or tryptophan, this is likely a read error. J is TRBJ2-3 and V is TRBV24-1; the D is unclear. CDR1 is KGHDR and CDR2 is SFDVKD in the germline V gene. With 3 bases removed from V and 0 bases from J, the gap between germline ends came to 12 bases. The CDR3 runs to 16 residues. CDR3 sequence (DNA): TGTGCCACCAGTGATCCGTTACCTCCTAGCACAGATACGCAGTATTCT. Its translation: CATSDPLPPSTDTQYS.

The sample holds one count of this clonotype. The junction does not match germline at one end; this may be a read error. This chain links TRBV13 with TRBJ2-4; TRBD2 aligns across 14 bases. The germline V gene has CDR1 PRHDT and CDR2 FYEKMQ (reference sequence). The CDR3 is 18 amino acids. The CDR3 here is CASSVGTSGGLAKNIQYF. The CDR3 DNA follows: TGTGCCAGCAGCGTAGGGACTAGCGGGGGACTAGCCAAAAACATTCAGTACTTC.

There are many counts of this clonotype. The V gene is TRBV27, the J gene TRBJ2-5; the D is unclear. Trimming removed 2 bases from V and 1 base from J, with 8 bases in between. The germline V gene encodes CDR1 MNHEY and CDR2 SMNVEV (reference sequence). The CDR3 totals 14 residues. The CDR3, as DNA: TGTGCCAGCAGTTTAAGGGATCCCCAAGAGACCCAGTACTTC. Translating gives CASSLRDPQETQYF.